This section outlines one T cell receptor beta chain sequence together with its context. V trimming: 3 bases; J trimming: 4 bases; junction bases outside the gene matches: 10. The V gene's germline CDR1 is SGHNT and CDR2 YYREEE (reference sequence). The CDR3 runs to 16 residues. This record belongs to a study of cytomegalovirus exposure and HLA in healthy donors. TCRdb's table, derived via immunoSEQ multiplex PCR, lists solely in-frame clones and lacks some. The repertoire holds around 400,000 clones, with just over 85% as singletons. Material for sequencing was PBMCs. This TCR was recovered from a woman aged 18 to 35 in good health and CMV-seronegative. V gene TRBV5-4 combines with J gene TRBJ2-7; 10 bases line up with TRBD2. The CDR3 reads CASSWGAGGPVYEQYF. The CDR3 coding sequence is TGTGCCAGCAGCTGGGGAGCGGGAGGGCCGGTATACGAGCAGTACTTC. Filled out from reference TRBV5-4 and TRBJ2-7, the complete variable domain reads ETGVTQSPTHLIKTRGQQVTLRCSSQSGHNTVSWYQQALGQGPQFIFQYYREEENGRGNFPPRFSGLQFPNYSSELNVNALELDDSALYLCASSWGAGGPVYEQYFGPGTRLTVT.